This T cell receptor (beta chain) was sequenced during a study of T cell changes during pregnancy in multiple sclerosis. Sequenced by immunoSEQ multiplex PCR; TCRdb stores in-frame clones only, minus some. The repertoire holds tens of thousands of clones, with 85% as singletons. The source is a female donor with multiple sclerosis, enrolled in a pregnancy study. Sequenced here: CD8+ T cells from peripheral blood mononuclear cells, sampled after pregnancy.

The CDR3 nucleotides are TGTGCCAGCAGTTACGGGACACACAATAACAATGAGCAGTTCTTC. Translating gives CASSYGTHNNNEQFF. V usage is TRBV6-5 and J usage is TRBJ2-1, with a tentative D call TRBD1 (6 bases). Trimming left V 2 bases short and J 5 bases short, with 13 bases between. The CDR3 has 15 amino acids. Germline CDR1 MNHEY, CDR2 SVGAGI.